The entry below gives a single T cell receptor (beta chain) sequence along with its context. The antigen remains undetermined. The data are from a study of STAT3 mutations in large granular lymphocyte leukemia. Study-wide context: Canonical activating STAT3 mutations were detected in roughly half of the longitudinally sequenced T-LGLL patients. Notes on the study in general: TCR clonotype switching after therapy occurred in about 35% of the 18 patients. Suggested: STAT3 mutation was not the ancestral event for these clonal expansions. At least one immunodominant TCR beta clonotype appeared in every T-cell large granular lymphocyte leukemia patient.

Germline-derived CDR1 and CDR2 are SGHRS and YFSETQ. V was cut by 0 bases and J by 0 bases, with 10 bases left in between. This CDR3 contains 16 residues. TCRbeta libraries averaged about 44,000 productive templates per sample. Sequencing used immunoSEQ multiplex PCR; TCRdb keeps in-frame clones, though not all of them. The sample contains around 13,000 clones, roughly nine tenths of which appear only once. The sequence was collected from a man aged 35 to 55 with T-cell large granular lymphocyte leukemia. Some clones in this sample may be carry-over from other donors' samples. This chain uses TRBV5-1 with TRBJ1-5; no definite D call. Material for sequencing was peripheral blood mononuclear cells. The CDR3 DNA follows: TGCGCCAGCAGCTTGGGACCAGAACCTAGCAATCAGCCCCAGCATTTT. Translation gives CASSLGPEPSNQPQHF.